Listed here are 24 T cell receptor beta chains from one sample, sequenced in a study of blood T cell repertoires in COVID-19. Profiled with immunoSEQ multiplex PCR; TCRdb holds only in-frame clones, not every one. This table holds around 200,000 clones, about four fifths found once. The sample comprised peripheral blood. These receptor sequences come from a middle-aged man with active or convalescent COVID-19.

This clone has just a few counts. The chain employs TRBV5-1 and TRBJ2-2; the match to TRBD1 covers 10 bases. The germline CDR1 and CDR2 sequences are SGHRS and YFSETQ. Losses at the gene ends were 5 bases for V and 7 bases for J; bases not matched to a gene: 8. The CDR3 sequence is 15 residues long. The CDR3 loop reads CASRRGQGEIGELFF. The DNA for the CDR3 is TGCGCCAGCAGACGTGGACAGGGGGAGATCGGGGAGCTGTTTTTT.

This rearrangement joins TRBV9 to TRBJ2-5; 8 bases line up with TRBD2. Germline V CDR1 and CDR2: SGDLS, YYNGEE. This CDR3 has 14 amino acids. Losses at the gene ends were 0 bases for V and 4 bases for J; bases not matched to a gene: 2. DNA for the CDR3: TGTGCCAGCAGCGTAGGGACTAGCATAGAGACCCAGTACTTC. Protein sequence: CASSVGTSIETQYF.

V and J are TRBV7-9 and TRBJ1-2; perhaps TRBD1 as D (5 bases). Germline CDR1 SEHNR, CDR2 FQNEAQ (reference sequence). V lost 5 bases to trimming and J lost 0 bases, with 10 bases between them. This CDR3 comprises 14 residues. The CDR3 DNA follows: TGTGCCAGCAGCCCTCGGGGGGCTAACTATGGCTACACCTTC. The encoded protein is CASSPRGANYGYTF.

This clone was recorded only once. The chain employs TRBV11-2 and TRBJ2-1; 9 bases are shared with TRBD1. Trimming at V came to 5 bases and at J to 5 bases, leaving 7 bases not matched to a gene. Germline V gives CDR1 SGHAT, CDR2 FQNNGV. The CDR3 runs 15 residues. The CDR3 reads CASSTRTGENNEQFF. The CDR3 nucleotides read TGTGCCAGCAGCACCCGGACAGGGGAAAACAATGAGCAGTTCTTC.

The chain uses TRBV9 and TRBJ2-4; 12 positions agree with TRBD1. V lost 2 bases and J lost 8; bases outside the gene matches: 5. Germline V gives CDR1 SGDLS, CDR2 YYNGEE. CDR3 length: 15 residues. The CDR3 DNA is TGTGCCAGCAGCGTCCGGGACAGGGGGCATCACATTCAGTACTTC. It translates to CASSVRDRGHHIQYF.

This clone has a handful of counts. The chain combines TRBV4-2 with TRBJ2-1; D remains unclear. The CDR3 runs to 13 residues. The V end was cut by 0 bases, the J end by 4 bases, with 4 bases between. Germline assignment: CDR1 LGHNA and CDR2 YNFKEQ. CDR3 nucleotides: TGTGCCAGCAGCCAAGAGAGGTACAATGAGCAGTTCTTC. Translation gives CASSQERYNEQFF.

In the case of this clone: The limits of the CDR3 on the DNA are not certain, so only TCRdb's listed CDR3 is given. The chain employs TRBV21-1 and TRBJ1-5; the D call TRBD1 from the table was never checked on the DNA. TRBV21-1 represents a pseudogene. The CDR3 totals 19 residues, both ends included. The CDR3: CASSKVARGSPYSNQPQHF.

The chain employs TRBV5-1 and TRBJ2-5; 9 positions agree with TRBD2. Germline V gene sequence: CDR1 SGHRS, CDR2 YFSETQ. There are 16 residues in the CDR3. V dropped 4 bases and J dropped 1; count of bases not matched to a gene: 8. The CDR3 region is CASSLERGVSQETQYF. The CDR3 DNA sequence: TGCGCCAGCAGCCTTGAGCGGGGGGTCTCCCAAGAGACCCAGTACTTC.

The chain carries TRBV29-1 and TRBJ2-1, with 8 bases aligning to TRBD1. This CDR3 contains 13 residues. V dropped 7 bases and J dropped 3; count of bases not matched to a gene: 5. The V gene's germline CDR1 is SQVTM and CDR2 ANQGSEA. The CDR3 coding sequence is TGCAGCGGAGGGACAGGCTTCTACAATGAGCAGTTCTTC. The encoded protein is CSGGTGFYNEQFF.

The chain carries TRBV5-1 and TRBJ2-1, with 8 nucleotides matching TRBD1. Germline CDR1 is SGHRS and CDR2 is YFSETQ. J gave up 0 bases and V 0 bases, and 2 bases lay outside the gene matches. CDR3 length: 16 amino acids. The CDR3 protein is CASSLGQGHSYNEQFF. The CDR3 bases are TGCGCCAGCAGCTTGGGACAGGGGCACTCCTACAATGAGCAGTTCTTC.

The chain uses TRBV29-1 and TRBJ1-2; D possibly corresponds to TRBD1 (6 bases). V was shortened by 3 bases and J by 0 bases, with 8 bases between the two germline ends. Per the germline V gene, CDR1 is SQVTM and CDR2 is ANQGSEA. The length of the CDR3 is 13 residues. CDR3 bases: TGCAGCGTTGACGAGGGGGCTAACTATGGCTACACCTTC. It encodes CSVDEGANYGYTF.

V gene TRBV4-3 combines with J gene TRBJ2-2; possibly TRBD2 for D (5 bases). The CDR3 sequence is 16 residues long. Trimming pared 0 bases from V and 3 bases from J, leaving 11 bases between. The germline V gene encodes CDR1 LGHNA and CDR2 YSLEER. The CDR3 DNA follows: TGCGCCAGCAGCCAAGATTTAGCGAGGGACACCGGGGAGCTGTTTTTT. As protein: CASSQDLARDTGELFF.

The J gene is TRBJ1-1, the V gene TRBV5-1; 8 nucleotides line up with TRBD1. The CDR3 covers 15 residues. With V trimmed by 0 bases and J by 7 bases, 8 bases remained unmatched. Looked up from germline, CDR1 is SGHRS and CDR2 is YFSETQ. The CDR3 DNA reads as TGCGCCAGCAGCTTGGCCTGGACAGGGACAATTGAAGCTTTCTTT. It specifies CASSLAWTGTIEAFF.

This sequence joins TRBV9 and TRBJ2-3, with 10 nucleotides matching TRBD2. Trimming took 0 bases from V and 5 from J; bases not matched to a gene: 9. Germline V gives CDR1 SGDLS, CDR2 YYNGEE. This CDR3 has 17 residues. The CDR3 loop is CASSVDPAGGQLDTQYF. The CDR3 DNA is TGTGCCAGCAGCGTAGATCCAGCGGGGGGGCAACTAGATACGCAGTATTTT.

The chain couples TRBV4-1 to TRBJ2-5; D is possibly TRBD2 (5 bases). Germline V gene data show CDR1 as MGHRA and CDR2 as YSYEKL. The V and J ends lost 0 bases and 5 bases respectively, with 16 bases between them. The length of the CDR3 is 16 residues. CDR3 amino acids: CASSQDAAGVLETQYF. CDR3 sequence (DNA): TGCGCCAGCAGCCAAGATGCGGCCGGGGTCCTGGAGACCCAGTACTTC.

This clone has only one observation. This rearrangement joins TRBV5-1 to TRBJ2-3; possibly TRBD1 for D (5 bases). Trimming cost V 2 bases and J 0 bases, with 7 bases left between them. The CDR3 runs 14 residues. Germline V lookup: CDR1 SGHRS, CDR2 YFSETQ. The chain's CDR3 is CASSLAGSTDTQYF. The CDR3, as DNA: TGCGCCAGCAGCTTAGCAGGGAGCACAGATACGCAGTATTTT.

V is TRBV7-2 and J is TRBJ1-5; no clear D. The CDR3 spans 15 residues. The germline V gene encodes CDR1 SGHTA and CDR2 FQGNSA. The V gene lost 4 bases and the J gene lost 7 bases, with 17 bases spanning the gap. The CDR3 sequence is CASSSTREGGQPQHF. In DNA, the CDR3 is TGTGCCAGCAGCTCCACACGGGAGGGTGGGCAGCCCCAGCATTTT.

J is TRBJ2-6 and V is TRBV9, with 9 nucleotides matching TRBD1. Germline V gives CDR1 SGDLS, CDR2 YYNGEE. This CDR3 spans 16 amino acids. Trimming at V came to 3 bases and at J to 2 bases, leaving 3 bases not matched to a gene. CDR3 coding DNA: TGTGCCAGCAGCGCAACAGGGGGCGCTGGGGCCAACGTCCTGACTTTC. Its protein product is CASSATGGAGANVLTF.

This clone was counted between two and nine times. V and J are TRBV30 and TRBJ1-5; maybe TRBD1 (5 bases). Germline CDR1 GTSNPN, CDR2 SVGIG (reference sequence). V dropped 2 bases and J dropped 7 bases, with 12 bases sitting between them. The CDR3 consists of 13 residues. Here the CDR3 reads CAWSLGRDQPQHF. CDR3 nucleotide sequence: TGTGCCTGGAGTTTGGGGAGGGACCAGCCCCAGCATTTT.

The rearrangement links TRBV30 to TRBJ2-1, with 8 nucleotides matching TRBD1. This CDR3 is built from 15 residues. The trim removed 3 bases at V and 2 bases at J, leaving 6 bases unmatched. Germline CDR1 is GTSNPN and CDR2 is SVGIG (reference sequence). CDR3 sequence: CAWRSGGNPYNEQFF. The DNA for the CDR3 is TGTGCCTGGAGGTCAGGGGGCAACCCCTACAATGAGCAGTTCTTC. The entire variable domain, with the rest obtained from reference TRBV30 and TRBJ2-1, is as follows: SQTIHQWPATLVQPVGSPLSLECTVEGTSNPNLYWYRQAAGRGLQLLFYSVGIGQISSEVPQNLSASRPQDRQFILSSKKLLLSDSGFYLCAWRSGGNPYNEQFFGPGTRLTVL.

This sequence joins TRBV9 and TRBJ1-3, with D possibly being TRBD1 (5 bases). This CDR3 comprises 16 residues. V gave up 2 bases and J gave up 8 bases, with 20 bases separating them. Germline-derived CDR1 and CDR2 are SGDLS and YYNGEE. This CDR3 is CASSVSPDSFVDTIYF. CDR3 nucleotides: TGTGCCAGCAGCGTCTCCCCCGACAGTTTTGTGGACACCATATATTTT.

The rearrangement joins TRBV4-1 to TRBJ1-2; 10 bases are shared with TRBD1. CDR1 MGHRA and CDR2 YSYEKL come from the germline V gene. The CDR3 runs 15 residues. Trimming took 3 bases from V and 4 from J; bases not matched to a gene: 5. CDR3 amino acids: CASSQVGQGFYGYTF. The CDR3 nucleotides are TGCGCCAGCAGCCAGGTGGGACAGGGGTTCTATGGCTACACCTTC.

The CDR3 here is CASSLGRVTEAFF. CDR3 in DNA: TGTGCCAGCAGTTTAGGGAGGGTTACTGAAGCTTTCTTT. The rearrangement uses TRBV27 and TRBJ1-1; D gene ambiguous. V was clipped by 2 bases and J by 5 bases, with 9 bases between them. The CDR3 has 13 amino acids. CDR1 MNHEY and CDR2 SMNVEV come from the germline V gene (reference sequence).

V and J are TRBV15 and TRBJ2-1, with 10 bases lining up with TRBD1. Germline V gives CDR1 LNHNV, CDR2 YYDKDF (reference sequence). V shed 2 bases and J 8 bases; nucleotides not matched to a gene: 3. This CDR3 has 14 amino acids. CDR3 residues: CATSRSGTGDEQFF. In DNA form, the CDR3 reads TGTGCCACCAGCAGATCCGGGACAGGGGATGAGCAGTTCTTC.